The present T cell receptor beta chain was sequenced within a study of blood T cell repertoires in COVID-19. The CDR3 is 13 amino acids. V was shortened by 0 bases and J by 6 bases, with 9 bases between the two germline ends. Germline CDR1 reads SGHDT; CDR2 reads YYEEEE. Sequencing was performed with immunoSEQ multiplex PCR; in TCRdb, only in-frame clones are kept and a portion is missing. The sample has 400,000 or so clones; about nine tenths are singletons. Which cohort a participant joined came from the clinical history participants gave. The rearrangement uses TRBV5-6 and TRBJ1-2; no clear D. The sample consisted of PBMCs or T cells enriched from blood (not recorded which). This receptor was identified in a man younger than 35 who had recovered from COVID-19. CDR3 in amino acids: CASSLGGLNGYTF. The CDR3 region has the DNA TGTGCCAGCAGCTTGGGCGGCCTGAATGGCTACACCTTC. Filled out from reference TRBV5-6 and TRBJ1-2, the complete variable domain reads DAGVTQSPTHLIKTRGQQVTLRCSPKSGHDTVSWYQQALGQGPQFIFQYYEEEERQRGNFPDRFSGHQFPNYSSELNVNALLLGDSALYLCASSLGGLNGYTFGSGTRLTVV.